This T cell receptor beta chain was obtained from a study of blood T cell repertoires in COVID-19. The wider study: Sources were T cells, B-cell-depleted T cells, or PBMCs; the material itself was cDNA or gDNA.

This CDR3 is built from 15 residues. The V and J ends lost 10 bases and 4 bases, in that order; junction bases with no gene match: 15. Germline loops: CDR1 SEHNR, CDR2 FQNEAQ (reference sequence). Original handling: Reference gene primers were amplified, and this amplification served to estimate nucleated cell counts. Method: immunoSEQ multiplex PCR; TCRdb's copy keeps in-frame clones and lacks some. The DNA was the basis for D and trimming; V, J and clone size are from that table. The table records more than 65,000 clones, 75% to 80% of them present only once. Source material: peripheral blood. The V call is TRBV7-9, the J call TRBJ1-1; 7 nucleotides line up with TRBD1. The TCR was taken from a woman between 55 and 75 years old with acute or convalescent COVID-19. CDR3: CATGSIQGERTEAFF. CDR3 nucleotides: TGTGCCACCGGTTCTATTCAGGGGGAGCGCACTGAAGCTTTCTTT.